These 9 T cell receptor beta chains share one sample of origin, sequenced in a study of blood T cell repertoires in COVID-19. The method was immunoSEQ multiplex PCR; TCRdb's version includes in-frame clones alone and lacks a portion of them. The profile shows about 130,000 clones, about 75% of them singletons. Material: peripheral blood. Receptors were obtained from a man older than 75 with acute or convalescent COVID-19.

The V gene is TRBV28, the J gene TRBJ1-5; D remains ambiguous. Germline V gives CDR1 MDHEN, CDR2 SYDVKM. Trimming removed 2 bases from V and 5 bases from J, with 7 bases in between. CDR3 size: 13 residues. This CDR3 is CASSLVVDQPQHF. As DNA, the CDR3 is TGTGCCAGCAGTTTAGTCGTAGATCAGCCCCAGCATTTT.

This chain connects TRBV7-2 to TRBJ2-7; D is possibly TRBD2 (6 bases). The V and J ends lost 4 bases and 0 bases respectively, with 7 bases between them. The CDR3 has 13 residues. Per germline, CDR1 SGHTA and CDR2 FQGNSA. In DNA form, the CDR3 reads TGTGCCAGCAGCTCGCGGGGCTCCTACGAGCAGTACTTC. Encoded protein: CASSSRGSYEQYF.

This chain connects TRBV29-1 to TRBJ1-5, with TRBD1 as a possible D gene (6 bases). The CDR3 is 15 amino acids. The germline gives CDR1 SQVTM, CDR2 ANQGSEA. Trimming removed 4 bases at V and 2 bases at J, with 15 bases between. DNA of the CDR3: TGCAGCGTTGCCCGACAGGATATGGGCAATCAGCCCCAGCATTTT. Translating it yields CSVARQDMGNQPQHF.

The chain couples TRBV7-2 to TRBJ2-2; D is ambiguous. CDR1 is SGHTA, CDR2 FQGNSA, per germline. This CDR3 comprises 15 residues. The ends were cut back, 1 base at V and 3 bases at J, with 9 bases in the middle. The CDR3 DNA is TGTGCCAGCAGCTTAGTTGCAGACTACACCGGGGAGCTGTTTTTT. Translated, it gives CASSLVADYTGELFF. The full variable domain, completed using reference TRBV7-2 and TRBJ2-2, is GAGVSQSPSNKVTEKGKDVELRCDPISGHTALYWYRQSLGQGLEFLIYFQGNSAPDKSGLPSDRFSAERTGGSVSTLTIQRTQQEDSAVYLCASSLVADYTGELFFGEGSRLTVL.

The V and J genes are TRBV5-6 and TRBJ1-1; 8 positions agree with TRBD1. Germline V gene lookup returns CDR1 SGHDT and CDR2 YYEEEE. The junction had 6 bases not matched to a gene; V was cut back by 0 bases and J by 8 bases. This CDR3 is built from 14 residues. As DNA, the CDR3 is TGTGCCAGCAGCTTGGGCCAGGGGGCTATCGAAGCTTTCTTT. This sequence encodes CASSLGQGAIEAFF.

The rearrangement joins TRBV7-9 to TRBJ2-7; tentative D call: TRBD1 (6 bases). CDR3 size: 15 residues. Trimming removed 3 bases from V and 2 bases from J, with 14 bases in between. Per germline, CDR1 SEHNR and CDR2 FQNEAQ (reference sequence). The CDR3 here is CASSFGQPPTYEQYF. The CDR3 bases are TGTGCCAGCAGCTTCGGACAGCCACCCACCTACGAGCAGTACTTC.

The chain couples TRBV28 to TRBJ2-1; TRBD1 matches at 7 bases. V trimming: 2 bases; J trimming: 6 bases; junction bases outside the gene matches: 10. Germline V gene data show CDR1 as MDHEN and CDR2 as SYDVKM. There are 16 residues in the CDR3. The CDR3 protein is CASSLLSVGDSNEQFF. The CDR3 nucleotides read TGTGCCAGCAGTTTACTTTCGGTGGGGGACAGCAATGAGCAGTTCTTC. The full variable domain, with the rest looked up from reference TRBV28 and TRBJ2-1, is DVKVTQSSRYLVKRTGEKVFLECVQDMDHENMFWYRQDPGLGLRLIYFSYDVKMKEKGDIPEGYSVSREKKERFSLILESASTNQTSMYLCASSLLSVGDSNEQFFGPGTRLTVL.

The V call is TRBV11-2, the J call TRBJ2-2, with 12 bases lining up with TRBD2. There are 16 residues in the CDR3. Germline V gene sequence: CDR1 SGHAT, CDR2 FQNNGV. After removal of 5 bases from V and 6 bases from J, the junction contained 7 bases not matched to a gene. The CDR3 coding sequence is TGTGCCAGCAGCAGGTGGACTAGCGGGGATTCCGGGGAGCTGTTTTTT. Translated, it gives CASSRWTSGDSGELFF.

The chain links TRBV7-6 to TRBJ2-5, with 9 bases that match TRBD1. This CDR3 comprises 17 residues. J lost 0 bases, V lost 4 bases, and 9 bases had no gene match. Germline lookup yields CDR1 SGHVS and CDR2 FNYEAQ. As DNA, the CDR3 is TGTGCCAGCAGCTCCGATCCGGACAGGGGCTACCAAGAGACCCAGTACTTC. The encoded protein is CASSSDPDRGYQETQYF.